What follows is one T cell receptor (beta chain) and its context. Antigen specificity is unknown. The junction had 20 bases not matched to a gene; V was cut back by 3 bases and J by 10 bases. The CDR3 has 19 amino acids. CDR1 and CDR2 from the germline V gene are SGHTA and FQGNSA. The source of the sample is a study of cytomegalovirus exposure and HLA in healthy donors. Study-level background: Samples from HLA-typed donors yielded about 80 million unique TCRs in an early data release. Study results and limitations: Researchers counted around 180 TCR beta chains as cytomegalovirus-associated. According to a later analysis, donors in an Asian-associated ancestry cluster reportedly had fewer N-insertions than the roughly 670-donor mean.

PCR employed 60 Vbeta and 13 Jbeta primers. Original methodology: In a later analysis, 80 million or so unique TCR beta chains included roughly 11 million shared by two or more donors. Sequenced by immunoSEQ multiplex PCR; TCRdb stores in-frame clones only, minus some. V, J and clone size were drawn from that table, and D and trimming were deduced from the DNA. The sample gives under 100,000 clones, about 60% of which show up once; about 15% is in the top ten. The sequenced sample consisted of PBMCs. The TCR was taken from a woman between 35 and 50 years old in good health and CMV-seropositive. J is TRBJ2-7 and V is TRBV7-2, with 14 bases that match TRBD2. CDR3 residues: CASSFDSRATTGTSGRQYF. In nucleotides, the CDR3 is TGTGCCAGCAGCTTTGATTCGCGCGCAACAACCGGGACTAGCGGGAGACAGTACTTC.